The next 26 T cell receptor beta chains were all read from a single sample in a study of T cells after yellow fever vaccination. TCRdb recomputed calls from the 5' RACE reads with MiXCR, one row per CDR3 protein. The table has 25,000 to 35,000 distinct CDR3 sequences, 3.5% to 5% seen once. The sequenced sample was CD8+ T cells sorted from PBMCs, obtained 5 days after the yellow fever booster vaccination. These receptors originate from a young man who received the YFV17D yellow fever vaccine.

This clonotype was found many times. The J gene is TRBJ2-1, the V gene TRBV9; 9 nucleotides line up with TRBD2. Germline lookup yields CDR1 SGDLS and CDR2 YYNGEE. This CDR3 contains 16 residues. Trimming took 4 bases from V and 0 from J; bases not matched to a gene: 5. The CDR3 sequence is CASSTGLAVSYNEQFF. CDR3 nucleotide sequence: TGTGCCAGCAGCACGGGACTAGCAGTCTCCTACAATGAGCAGTTCTTC.

This clonotype was counted many times. The chain links TRBV7-9 to TRBJ1-2; D is uncertain. This CDR3 contains 14 residues. Germline-derived CDR1 and CDR2 are SEHNR and FQNEAQ (reference sequence). V was cut by 3 bases and J by 0 bases, with 8 bases left in between. This chain's CDR3 is CASSLVNANYGYTF. CDR3 nucleotide sequence: TGTGCCAGCAGCTTGGTCAACGCTAACTATGGCTACACCTTC.

This clonotype was seen ten or more times. The chain links TRBV5-6 to TRBJ2-3; TRBD2 matches at 8 bases. CDR3 size: 15 residues. V shed 2 bases and J 4 bases; nucleotides not matched to a gene: 6. Germline V lookup: CDR1 SGHDT, CDR2 YYEEEE. The CDR3 spells CASSFPGGLADTQYF. CDR3 DNA sequence: TGTGCCAGCAGCTTTCCGGGGGGGCTGGCAGATACGCAGTATTTT.

This clonotype was detected many times. The CDR3 DNA sequence: TGCAGTGCTAAGGGTCAGCTCTACGAGCAGTACTTC. It yields the protein CSAKGQLYEQYF. This rearrangement joins TRBV20-1 to TRBJ2-7; D not resolved. Germline V CDR1 and CDR2: DFQATT, SNEGSKA (reference sequence). The CDR3 is made up of 12 amino acids. V dropped 4 bases and J dropped 3 bases, with 10 bases sitting between them.

There are many counts of this clonotype. A junction boundary mismatches the germline segment, possibly from a read error. The chain is built from TRBV7-9 and TRBJ2-5; D is ambiguous. CDR3 length: 11 residues. Germline V gene lookup returns CDR1 SEHNR and CDR2 FQNEAQ (reference sequence). CDR3: CASSSRETRYF. The CDR3 nucleotides read TGTGCCAGCAGCTCCAGAGAGACCCGGTACTTC.

This clonotype was picked up many times. The chain couples TRBV28 to TRBJ2-3; possibly TRBD1 or TRBD2 for D (5 bases each). Germline V lookup: CDR1 MDHEN, CDR2 SYDVKM. Trimming took 4 bases from V and 4 from J, leaving 15 bases between them. This CDR3 comprises 15 residues. DNA for the CDR3: TGTGCCAGCAGTTCCCCCCGGGACCACCCAGATACGCAGTATTTT. This codes for CASSSPRDHPDTQYF. Full variable domain (remainder filled in from reference TRBV28 and TRBJ2-3): DVKVTQSSRYLVKRTGEKVFLECVQDMDHENMFWYRQDPGLGLRLIYFSYDVKMKEKGDIPEGYSVSREKKERFSLILESASTNQTSMYLCASSSPRDHPDTQYFGPGTRLTVL.

This clonotype was seen many times. This sequence joins TRBV6-9 and TRBJ2-6; D gene uncertain. The CDR3 loop spans 13 amino acids. V was trimmed by 6 bases and J by 2 bases, leaving 5 bases between them. The V gene's germline CDR1 is MNHGY and CDR2 SVAAGI. The CDR3 here is CASRCPGANVLTF. As DNA, the CDR3 is TGTGCCAGCAGGTGTCCTGGGGCCAACGTCCTGACTTTC.

This clonotype came up many times. The chain uses TRBV5-1 and TRBJ2-3; no firm D call. The CDR3 consists of 11 residues. V was cut by 2 bases and J by 4 bases, with 2 bases left in between. Germline V lookup: CDR1 SGHRS, CDR2 YFSETQ. This CDR3 is CASSFADTQYF. The CDR3 nucleotides are TGCGCCAGCAGCTTTGCAGATACGCAGTATTTT.

This clonotype was found many times. The chain carries TRBV7-3 and TRBJ2-1; 8 bases match TRBD1. The V gene end was trimmed by 0 bases and the J gene end by 3 bases; junction bases not matched to a gene: 1. The germline gives CDR1 SGHTA, CDR2 FQGTGA. The CDR3 totals 15 residues. The CDR3 reads CASSLTGQGYNEQFF. In nucleotides, the CDR3 is TGTGCCAGCAGCTTAACTGGACAGGGCTACAATGAGCAGTTCTTC.

This clonotype has a count of ten or more. The V gene is TRBV4-3, the J gene TRBJ2-7; D ambiguous. The V gene lost 0 bases and the J gene lost 3 bases, with 12 bases spanning the gap. The CDR3 is 15 residues long. In germline, CDR1 is LGHNA, CDR2 YSLEER. CDR3 sequence: CASSQDAPGGYEQYF. The CDR3 bases are TGCGCCAGCAGCCAAGATGCCCCGGGCGGCTACGAGCAGTACTTC.

This clonotype was seen ten or more times. J is TRBJ2-2 and V is TRBV6-5, with no clear D. Germline CDR1 MNHEY, CDR2 SVGAGI. The CDR3 is 16 amino acids. Trimming left V 0 bases short and J 5 bases short, with 13 bases between. The DNA for the CDR3 is TGTGCCAGCAGTTACTCGCTGGACGACTTTACCGGGGAGCTGTTTTTT. Residues: CASSYSLDDFTGELFF.

This clonotype has a count of ten or more. The V and J genes are TRBV7-2 and TRBJ2-7; D unresolved. In germline, CDR1 is SGHTA, CDR2 FQGNSA. Trimming took 1 base from V and 4 from J, leaving 8 bases between them. The CDR3 has 13 amino acids. CDR3 sequence (DNA): TGTGCCAGCAGCTTAGTATCCGCGTACGAGCAGTACTTC. The encoded protein is CASSLVSAYEQYF.

Ten or more counts support this clonotype. J is TRBJ1-3 and V is TRBV7-2; a possible D gene is TRBD1 (5 bases). The CDR3 extends over 16 amino acids. Deletions cut 1 base from V and 0 bases from J, with 10 bases between. Germline V lookup: CDR1 SGHTA, CDR2 FQGNSA. CDR3 amino acids: CASSLDRFSSGNTIYF. DNA for the CDR3: TGTGCCAGCAGCTTAGACAGGTTTTCCTCTGGAAACACCATATATTTT.

This clonotype showed up many times. One end of the junction fails to match germline, which may point to a read error. The rearrangement joins TRBV28 to TRBJ2-7; 12 bases agree with TRBD1. The CDR3 loop spans 14 amino acids. Germline V gives CDR1 MDHEN, CDR2 SYDVKM. CDR3 in amino acids: CASSGGQGAYEQYF. CDR3 DNA sequence: TGTGCCAGCTCCGGGGGACAGGGGGCCTATGAGCAGTACTTC.

This clonotype came up many times. The genes are TRBV15 and TRBJ2-2; no reliable D call. CDR3 length: 11 amino acids. Germline V gene data show CDR1 as LNHNV and CDR2 as YYDKDF (reference sequence). The germline V and J ends were trimmed by 5 bases and 3 bases, with 1 base remaining between them. DNA of the CDR3: TGTGCCACCAGCGACACCGGGGAGCTGTTTTTT. The encoded protein is CATSDTGELFF.

This clonotype was seen ten or more times. This sequence joins TRBV7-9 and TRBJ2-1; 13 bases agree with TRBD2. Unmatched junction bases numbered 10, after V lost 6 bases and J lost 8 bases. The CDR3 runs to 16 residues. Germline CDR1 reads SEHNR; CDR2 reads FQNEAQ (reference sequence). CDR3 sequence: CASRELAGGPFDEQFF. The CDR3 DNA reads TGTGCCAGCAGGGAACTAGCGGGAGGGCCCTTCGATGAGCAGTTCTTC. Drawing the rest from reference TRBV7-9 and TRBJ2-1, the complete variable domain is DTGVSQNPRHKITKRGQNVTFRCDPISEHNRLYWYRQTLGQGPEFLTYFQNEAQLEKSRLLSDRFSAERPKGSFSTLEIQRTEQGDSAMYLCASRELAGGPFDEQFFGPGTRLTVL.

This clonotype has ten or more counts. The chain carries TRBV7-2 and TRBJ1-4, with a possible D match to TRBD1 (6 bases). Germline CDR1 reads SGHTA; CDR2 reads FQGNSA. The CDR3 length is 14 residues. The V and J ends lost 0 bases and 7 bases respectively, with 9 bases between them. The CDR3 spells CASSLAGGFEKLFF. DNA for the CDR3: TGTGCCAGCAGCTTAGCAGGGGGTTTTGAAAAACTGTTTTTT.

This clonotype was detected a few times. V and J are TRBV4-2 and TRBJ2-3; D gene unclear. The CDR3 is 17 amino acids. CDR1 is LGHNA, CDR2 YNFKEQ, per germline. V lost 0 bases and J 0 bases, leaving 13 bases between the germline ends. The CDR3 DNA follows: TGTGCCAGCAGCCAAGACGACCGGGCTACTAGCACAGATACGCAGTATTTT. It translates to CASSQDDRATSTDTQYF.

This clonotype was seen repeatedly, ten times or more. This chain connects TRBV29-1 to TRBJ2-7, with D maybe TRBD1 (6 bases). The CDR3 sequence is 14 residues long. V dropped 5 bases and J dropped 2 bases, with 16 bases sitting between them. Germline CDR1 SQVTM, CDR2 ANQGSEA. CDR3 amino acids: CSVSVRGRAYEQYF. The CDR3 coding sequence is TGCAGCGTTTCGGTCAGGGGTCGGGCCTACGAGCAGTACTTC.

Many counts were recorded for this clonotype. The J gene is TRBJ2-1, the V gene TRBV7-8; D is perhaps TRBD2 (5 bases). V was cut by 5 bases and J by 12 bases, with 20 bases left in between. The CDR3 has 14 residues. The germline gives CDR1 SGHVS, CDR2 FQNEAQ. Here the CDR3 DNA reads TGTGCCAGCAGCCCGCTTCGGAGGTTGGATGTGCAGTTCTTC. This encodes CASSPLRRLDVQFF.

This clonotype occurred many times. This chain links TRBV3-1 with TRBJ2-1, with 7 bases fitting TRBD2. CDR1 is LGHDT, CDR2 YNNKEL, per germline (reference sequence). Unmatched junction bases numbered 5, after V lost 3 bases and J lost 6 bases. The CDR3 has 14 amino acids. In DNA, the CDR3 is TGTGCCAGCAGCCACCCTAGCGGCAGCAATGAGCAGTTCTTC. Its protein is CASSHPSGSNEQFF.

This clonotype was seen ten or more times. V gene TRBV29-1 combines with J gene TRBJ2-7; the D gene could be TRBD1 or TRBD2 (5 bases each). The V and J ends lost 0 bases and 1 base respectively, with 7 bases between them. This CDR3 has 13 residues. CDR1 and CDR2 from the germline V gene are SQVTM and ANQGSEA. For the CDR3, the DNA is TGCAGCGTTGAAGAGGGGGATTCCTACGAGCAGTACTTC. Its translation: CSVEEGDSYEQYF.

This clonotype came up many times. This rearrangement joins TRBV4-1 to TRBJ2-7; the D gene could be TRBD1 or TRBD2 (5 bases each). CDR3 length: 15 residues. Germline CDR1 and CDR2: MGHRA and YSYEKL. The V end lost 5 bases, the J end lost 0 bases, and 14 bases lay between the germline ends. The CDR3 region has the DNA TGCGCCAGCAGCGCCCGGGACGACAGCTCCTACGAGCAGTACTTC. Translated, it gives CASSARDDSSYEQYF.

This clonotype was detected ten times or more. The chain employs TRBV27 and TRBJ2-5, with 9 bases fitting TRBD1. The length of the CDR3 is 14 residues. The germline V gene encodes CDR1 MNHEY and CDR2 SMNVEV (reference sequence). The J segment lost 7 bases and the V segment lost 5 bases, leaving 8 bases of the junction unmatched. In DNA, the CDR3 is TGTGCCAGCAGTCTCGGACAGGGGTGGGCGACCCAGTACTTC. This encodes CASSLGQGWATQYF.

This clonotype was picked up many times. V usage is TRBV4-3 and J usage is TRBJ2-5; D gene uncertain. V shed 1 base and J shed 3 bases, with 15 bases lying between them. The germline V gene encodes CDR1 LGHNA and CDR2 YSLEER. The CDR3 sequence is 16 residues long. The CDR3 spells CASSQGLTVLEETQYF. The CDR3 DNA sequence: TGCGCCAGCAGCCAAGGTTTGACGGTATTAGAAGAGACCCAGTACTTC.

The gene calls are TRBV28 and TRBJ2-7; possible D gene TRBD1, 6 bases. Looked up from germline, CDR1 is MDHEN and CDR2 is SYDVKM. The CDR3 has 17 residues. V lost 5 bases, J lost 2 bases, and 22 bases lay in between. The CDR3 is CASSPPPGDIITYEQYF. DNA for the CDR3: TGTGCCAGCAGTCCCCCTCCAGGGGACATTATTACCTACGAGCAGTACTTC.